This T cell receptor beta chain came from a study of blood T cell repertoires in COVID-19. Original analysis: For nucleated cells, counts were estimated from reference gene primer amplification. Libraries were prepared by immunoSEQ multiplex PCR; TCRdb keeps only in-frame clonotypes and omits some of them. That table furnishes V, J and clone size, whereas the DNA furnished D and trimming. There are approximately 150,000 clones in the sample; around 84% occur only once, and 2.5% lies in the top ten. Seattle's enrolled individuals joined amid active infection and were then monitored longitudinally. In germline, CDR1 is SGHTA, CDR2 FQGTGA. The V and J ends lost 0 bases and 8 bases respectively, with 8 bases between them. The CDR3 has 13 residues.

The TCR originated in a woman of 80 years or more with COVID-19, enrolled during active disease. The sequenced material came from peripheral blood. V usage is TRBV7-3 and J usage is TRBJ2-1; D is undetermined. CDR3 protein: CASSLTLYDEQFF. The CDR3 DNA reads TGTGCCAGCAGCTTAACGTTGTATGATGAGCAGTTCTTC.